This is a list of T cell receptor beta chains from one sample in a study of cytomegalovirus exposure and HLA in healthy donors. Profiled with immunoSEQ multiplex PCR; TCRdb holds only in-frame clones, not every one. The sample gives about 160,000 clones, about 81% of which show up once; roughly 1.6% is in the top ten. The sequenced sample was PBMCs. Every receptor here comes from a girl aged 10 to 17 in good health and CMV-seropositive. CDR3s include the opening cysteine and the closing phenylalanine or tryptophan. Size values are once, few and many counts, or a class for expanded clones, and some rows have none.

cdr3_aa: CASSYLQGAYHGELFF
clone_size: .
v_call: TRBV6-6

cdr3_aa: CASSDGGADQPQHF
clone_size: .
v_call: TRBV6-1

cdr3_aa: CASSFGEAYEQYF
clone_size: .
v_call: TRBV5-1

cdr3_aa: CASSEYRQGGTGELFF
clone_size: once
v_call: TRBV25-1

cdr3_aa: CASSFFSYSSYNSPLHF
clone_size: .
v_call: TRBV11-2

cdr3_aa: CASSSTDLTKNIQYF
clone_size: few
v_call: TRBV5-4

cdr3_aa: CASSPGRRGYNEQFF
clone_size: once
v_call: TRBV18

cdr3_aa: CASSLNRGETQYF
clone_size: .
v_call: TRBV7-9

cdr3_aa: CASSQGQDNEKLFF
clone_size: few
v_call: TRBV5-4

cdr3_aa: CASSGPGQSNYGYTF
clone_size: .
v_call: TRBV28

cdr3_aa: CASSIQGWGTEAFF
clone_size: .
v_call: TRBV19

cdr3_aa: CASSQFSGGNEQYF
clone_size: .
v_call: TRBV4-1

cdr3_aa: CASSLVQGTGSEAFF
clone_size: .
v_call: TRBV7-3

cdr3_aa: CASSTTASSGANVLTF
clone_size: few
v_call: TRBV9

cdr3_aa: CATRRDIQETQYF
clone_size: .
v_call: TRBV6-5

cdr3_aa: CASSLTSGSYGYTF
clone_size: .
v_call: TRBV5-1

cdr3_aa: CASSEWVDRGQGTHEQYF
clone_size: .
v_call: TRBV25-1

cdr3_aa: CASSPRTGRSPLHF
clone_size: .
v_call: TRBV11-2

cdr3_aa: CASGGRAYEQYF
clone_size: .
v_call: TRBV27

cdr3_aa: CASSLVIAGKYEQYF
clone_size: .
v_call: TRBV5-1

cdr3_aa: CASSQASGDTGELFF
clone_size: .
v_call: TRBV4-2

cdr3_aa: CASSFDRIGTDTQYF
clone_size: .
v_call: TRBV5-6

cdr3_aa: CASSRLLAADEQFF
clone_size: .
v_call: TRBV10-1

cdr3_aa: CAWSVSLLRNTIYF
clone_size: .
v_call: TRBV30

cdr3_aa: CATNPGDRDTEAFF
clone_size: .
v_call: TRBV28

cdr3_aa: CASSLGEGWYSNQPQHF
clone_size: few
v_call: TRBV7-2

cdr3_aa: CASSPQGARYNEQFF
clone_size: .
v_call: TRBV11-3

cdr3_aa: CASSILTAAGKLFF
clone_size: few
v_call: TRBV19

cdr3_aa: CASSLSIYNEQFF
clone_size: .
v_call: TRBV7-8

cdr3_aa: CASSLARTSSYNEQFF
clone_size: once
v_call: TRBV7-9

cdr3_aa: CASSLSGGSTDTQYF
clone_size: few
v_call: TRBV9

cdr3_aa: CASSRGQGYAGNTIYF
clone_size: .
v_call: TRBV18

cdr3_aa: CASSSLGHSDPNEQFF
clone_size: .
v_call: TRBV7-2

cdr3_aa: CASSFLLGLAVYNEQFF
clone_size: .
v_call: TRBV7-9

cdr3_aa: CASNIARDNYGYTF
clone_size: .
v_call: TRBV28

cdr3_aa: CASSLITGGPPSTDTQYF
clone_size: once
v_call: TRBV7-8

cdr3_aa: CASSLGTGEETQYF
clone_size: .
v_call: TRBV19

cdr3_aa: CASKPGRGTSNEKLFF
clone_size: few
v_call: TRBV25-1

cdr3_aa: CASSLGTGSELFF
clone_size: .
v_call: TRBV11-2

cdr3_aa: CASSESTGGGYTF
clone_size: few
v_call: TRBV25-1

cdr3_aa: CASSPRTSAYEQYF
clone_size: few
v_call: TRBV5-1